The text below deals with one T cell receptor beta chain. Trimming pared 7 bases from V and 0 bases from J, leaving 15 bases between. Germline lookup yields CDR1 SGHTA and CDR2 FQGNSA. CDR3 length equals 16 residues. The assay was immunoSEQ multiplex PCR, and TCRdb's table has in-frame clones only and misses some. This table holds over 110,000 clones, roughly 85% found once. These data are taken from a study of blood T cell repertoires in COVID-19. Across the whole study: The samples span acute and convalescent COVID-19 from the United States, Italy and Spain. Sources were T cells, B-cell-depleted T cells, or PBMCs; the material itself was cDNA or gDNA.

This clonotype was sampled from a man aged 55 to 70 with acute or convalescent COVID-19. The sequencing input was peripheral blood. The J gene is TRBJ2-2, the V gene TRBV7-2; tentatively, D is TRBD1 (7 bases). The CDR3 nucleotides are TGTGCCAGCAACCGGAGGGGGCGTACGAACACCGGGGAGCTGTTTTTT. Translated, it gives CASNRRGRTNTGELFF.